One and the same sample provided the 7 T cell receptor beta chains below, sequenced in a study. TCRdb reanalysed the RT-PCR reads using MiXCR and keeps one entry per CDR3 protein. Found here are almost 700,000 distinct CDR3 sequences, approximately 14% of them singletons; the top ten hold 3.6%. Sequencing input: memory CD4+ T cells from blood. Every receptor here comes from a female donor in good health, serving as a healthy control.

This clonotype was seen ten or more times. The rearrangement links TRBV5-1 to TRBJ2-7; 9 bases agree with TRBD1. This CDR3 has 15 amino acids. Trimming removed 0 bases from V and 3 bases from J; junction bases left unmatched: 4. The V gene's germline CDR1 is SGHRS and CDR2 YFSETQ. CDR3 loop: CASSLDGTGFYEQYF. DNA of the CDR3: TGCGCCAGCAGCTTGGACGGGACAGGGTTCTACGAGCAGTACTTC.

The J gene is TRBJ1-2, the V gene TRBV5-1; D remains ambiguous. The CDR3 sequence is 11 residues long. The ends were cut back, 4 bases at V and 5 bases at J, with 6 bases in the middle. Germline V lookup: CDR1 SGHRS, CDR2 YFSETQ. CDR3 loop: CASSNTYGYTF. The CDR3 DNA reads TGCGCCAGCAGCAACACTTATGGCTACACCTTC.

The genes are TRBV3-1 and TRBJ2-7; D may match TRBD1 or TRBD2 (5 bases each). The CDR3 is made up of 15 amino acids. Germline CDR1 reads LGHDT; CDR2 reads YNNKEL (reference sequence). V lost 1 base and J 2 bases, leaving 12 bases between the germline ends. CDR3 sequence: CASSQVGTGTYEQYF. CDR3 nucleotides: TGTGCCAGCAGCCAAGTGGGGACGGGGACCTACGAGCAGTACTTC.

The CDR3 spells CASSFFGGTELYGYTF. In nucleotides, the CDR3 is TGTGCCAGCAGTTTCTTTGGGGGTACAGAACTATATGGCTACACCTTC. The chain recombines TRBV12-3 or TRBV12-4 with TRBJ1-2, with D tentatively TRBD1 (5 bases). The CDR3 loop spans 16 amino acids. The germline V and J ends were trimmed by 3 bases and 5 bases, with 19 bases remaining between them.

The CDR3 spells CSARASGPRYEQYF. The CDR3 DNA follows: TGCAGTGCCCGCGCTAGCGGGCCCCGCTACGAGCAGTACTTC. The rearrangement joins TRBV20-1 to TRBJ2-7; TRBD2 aligns across 8 bases. Per the germline V gene, CDR1 is DFQATT and CDR2 is SNEGSKA (reference sequence). The CDR3 extends over 14 amino acids. V shed 6 bases and J 3 bases; nucleotides not matched to a gene: 10.

This clonotype was detected ten times or more. The chain links TRBV6-5 to TRBJ2-7; 8 bases map to TRBD1. The CDR3 loop spans 14 amino acids. Per the germline V gene, CDR1 is MNHEY and CDR2 is SVGAGI. Trimming at V came to 10 bases and at J to 6 bases, leaving 14 bases not matched to a gene. Written as DNA, the CDR3 is TGTGCCACCGATCCTGGACAGGGCTCTCGCGAGCAGTACTTC. The encoded protein is CATDPGQGSREQYF.

This clonotype was seen only a few times. The CDR3 coding sequence is TGTGCCAGCAGCATACAGGGGTTTTTAGACACCATATATTTT. Translation gives CASSIQGFLDTIYF. The V call is TRBV7-2, the J call TRBJ1-3; TRBD1 matches 7 bases. Germline V gene lookup returns CDR1 SGHTA and CDR2 FQGNSA. CDR3 length equals 14 residues. The J segment lost 8 bases and the V segment lost 5 bases, leaving 9 bases of the junction unmatched.